This T cell receptor beta chain was documented in a study of blood T cell repertoires in COVID-19. Overall study: Acute and convalescent COVID-19 specimens originated in the United States, Italy and Spain. PBMCs, B-cell-depleted T cells, or T cells provided the cDNA or gDNA that made up the material.

CDR3 length equals 14 residues. In germline, CDR1 is KGHSH, CDR2 LQKENI. V dropped 3 bases and J dropped 5 bases, with 11 bases sitting between them. Seattle patients were enrolled during active infection and followed longitudinally. In the case of this clone: Distinct nucleotide sequences in the sample also encode this CDR3.

Per the original data handling: Scientists estimated how many nucleated cells there were by amplifying reference gene primers. The data were produced by immunoSEQ multiplex PCR, yet TCRdb's version contains in-frame clones alone and is incomplete. The D gene and trimming were derived from the DNA, and the V and J assignments and clone size from that table. This table holds about 150,000 clones, 83% found once. The TCR originated in a woman aged 55-75 years with COVID-19, enrolled during active disease. V and J are TRBV18 and TRBJ1-5; a possible D gene is TRBD1 (5 bases). Material for sequencing was peripheral blood. CDR3 amino acids: CASSPGAGHQPQHF. Written as DNA, the CDR3 is TGTGCCAGCTCACCTGGGGCAGGGCATCAGCCCCAGCATTTT.